The clone carrying this T cell receptor beta chain was seen more than once but under ten times. The antigen is not known. J was trimmed by 6 bases and V by 4 bases; bases with no gene match: 23. The V gene's germline CDR1 is MDHEN and CDR2 SYDVKM. The CDR3 is 21 residues long. This sample was included in a study of T cell repertoires in cytomegalovirus infection. The study's findings and limits: The study found HLA-C-restricted CMV-specific TCR beta clonotypes dominating the ex vivo response.

TCRdb passed the reads through MiXCR, listing each CDR3 protein once. The data contain roughly 160,000 distinct CDR3 sequences, about a fifth of them seen just once; the ten biggest clones take up around a quarter. The receptor was derived from a human donor in good health (CMV status not recorded). Some clones in this sample may be carry-over from other donors' samples. The rearrangement links TRBV28 to TRBJ2-1; TRBD2 matches 11 bases. Sequenced material: CD8+ T cells from cultured PBMCs, taken from culture after CMV antigen stimulation. CDR3 coding DNA: TGTGCCAGCAGTTCACCATCCGGGACAGGACGACTAGCGGGGTCTGTCAATGAGCAGTTCTTC. As protein: CASSSPSGTGRLAGSVNEQFF.